This T cell receptor beta chain was sequenced during a study of OX40 agonist ivuxolimab in advanced cancers. The study's findings and limits: CD8+ T cells averaged more expanded clones than CD4+.

Using immunoSEQ multiplex PCR, the repertoire was profiled, and TCRdb retains in-frame clones only, with some absent. This table has 100,000 to 150,000 clones, 85% to 95% appearing once. For this clone: What it binds is not known.

The V end lost 5 bases, the J end lost 3 bases, and 15 bases lay between the germline ends. The germline V gene encodes CDR1 SGHTA and CDR2 FQGTGA. The CDR3 is 15 amino acids. The sample here was CD4+ or CD8+ T cells sorted from blood, taken in a trial of the OX40 agonist ivuxolimab. The clonotype was recovered from an adult with an advanced solid tumor such as melanoma, head and neck, liver or kidney cancer. The V call is TRBV7-3, the J call TRBJ2-3; D may be TRBD1 (6 bases). CDR3 nucleotides: TGTGCCAGCAGCCACATCGGACAGTTGACAGATACGCAGTATTTT. Its protein is CASSHIGQLTDTQYF. Full variable domain (missing parts from reference TRBV7-3 and TRBJ2-3): GAGVSQTPSNKVTEKGKYVELRCDPISGHTALYWYRQSLGQGPEFLIYFQGTGAADDSGLPNDRFFAVRPEGSVSTLKIQRTERGDSAVYLCASSHIGQLTDTQYFGPGTRLTVL.